This T cell receptor beta chain was sequenced in a study of technical replicates of blood from several donors. Some clones are missing from TCRdb's copy, which holds only in-frame ones; the method was immunoSEQ multiplex PCR. The sample holds about 71,000 clones, around 90% seen once. The germline gives CDR1 KGHSH, CDR2 LQKENI. This CDR3 comprises 15 residues. V shed 3 bases and J 7 bases; nucleotides not matched to a gene: 8. Sequencing was done on a sample of T cells isolated from PBMCs. The V gene is TRBV18, the J gene TRBJ1-3; the match to TRBD1 covers 8 bases. The receptor's source is a human donor in good health. The CDR3 DNA is TGTGCCAGCTCACCCTTATCACAGGGGGTCAACACCATATATTTT. Residues: CASSPLSQGVNTIYF.